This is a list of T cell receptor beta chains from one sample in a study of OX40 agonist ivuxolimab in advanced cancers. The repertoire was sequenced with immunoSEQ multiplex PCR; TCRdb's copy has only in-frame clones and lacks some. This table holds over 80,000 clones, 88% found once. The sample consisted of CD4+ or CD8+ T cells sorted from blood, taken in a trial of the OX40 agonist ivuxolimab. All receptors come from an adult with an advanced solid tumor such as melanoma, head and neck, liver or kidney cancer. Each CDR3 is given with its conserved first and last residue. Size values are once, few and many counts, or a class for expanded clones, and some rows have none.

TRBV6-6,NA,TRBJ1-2,CASSYPGTGYGYTF
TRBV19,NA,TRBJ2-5,CASKIGGGETQYF
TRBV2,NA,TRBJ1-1,CASRAGFDTEAFF
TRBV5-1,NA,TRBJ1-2,CASSLDRGNGYTF
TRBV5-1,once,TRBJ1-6,CASSLGQQNSPLHF
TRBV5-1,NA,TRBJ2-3,CASRRNRASTDTQYF
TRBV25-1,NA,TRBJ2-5,CASSEGGPRETQYF
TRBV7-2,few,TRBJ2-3,CASSLGQGATDTQYF
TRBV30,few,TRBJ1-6,CAWSPGTASSYNSPLHF
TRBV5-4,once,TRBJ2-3,CASSLGTPPDTQYF
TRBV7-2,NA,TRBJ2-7,CASSLGQPSRYEQYF
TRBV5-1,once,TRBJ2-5,CASTGQGETQYF
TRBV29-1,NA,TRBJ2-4,CSVEDATLAKNIQYF
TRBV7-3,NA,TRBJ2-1,CASSLGQGQGEQFF
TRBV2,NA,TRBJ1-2,CASREGTGGGYTF
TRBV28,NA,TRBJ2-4,CASSPPTGVGNIQYF
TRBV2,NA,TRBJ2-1,CASNNDRGNEQFF
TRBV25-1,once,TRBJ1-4,CASQDSTNEKLFF
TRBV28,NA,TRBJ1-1,CASSSFGTVTEAFF
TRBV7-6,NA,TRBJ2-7,CASSLGGHEQYF
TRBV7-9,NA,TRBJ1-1,CASSFYKEAFF
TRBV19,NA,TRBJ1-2,CASSPLGTGGGYTF
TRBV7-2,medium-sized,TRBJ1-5,CASSLFGGSNQPQHF
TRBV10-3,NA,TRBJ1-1,CAISEWTGGNTEAFF
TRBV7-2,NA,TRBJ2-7,CASRAGSYEQYF
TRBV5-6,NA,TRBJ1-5,CASSQGQGSNQPQHF
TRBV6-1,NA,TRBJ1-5,CASAGQPQHF
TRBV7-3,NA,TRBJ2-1,CASSSSGPNEQFF
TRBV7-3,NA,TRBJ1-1,CASSPQRQSEAFF
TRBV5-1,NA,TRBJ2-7,CASSLGGLAGEAEQYF
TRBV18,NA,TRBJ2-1,CASSPGQGAYNEQFF
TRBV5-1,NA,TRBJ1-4,CASSSIPDEKLFF
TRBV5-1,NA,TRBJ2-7,CASSLEAIAGEQYF
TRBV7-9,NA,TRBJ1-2,CASSSGAGAASYGYTF
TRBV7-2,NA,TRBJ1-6,CASSLLLRDVPPLHF
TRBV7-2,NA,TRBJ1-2,CASSFLEGTWGYTF
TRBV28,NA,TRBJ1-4,CASLDSATNEKLFF
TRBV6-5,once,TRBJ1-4,CASSKLTNEKLFF
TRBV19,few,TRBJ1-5,CASSLTGSRGENQPQHF
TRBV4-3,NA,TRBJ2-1,CASSHAGTSGRAGQFF
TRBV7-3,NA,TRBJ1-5,CASSLEGIPNQPQHF
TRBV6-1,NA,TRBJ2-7,CASRIDDRAYEQYF
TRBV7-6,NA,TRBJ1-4,CASSPRDTANEKLFF
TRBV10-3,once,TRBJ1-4,CAISPNNEKLFF
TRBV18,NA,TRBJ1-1,CASSPRGSTEAFF
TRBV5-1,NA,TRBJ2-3,CASSLAGGRALGTDTQYF
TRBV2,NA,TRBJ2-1,CASSVSGRADSEQFF
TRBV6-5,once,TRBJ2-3,CASSYSLLAGGDTQYF
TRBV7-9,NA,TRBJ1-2,CATMGGQIYGYTF
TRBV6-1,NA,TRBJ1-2,CASSEARARYGYTF